The T cell receptor beta chain described here comes from a study of Tregs in tolerant kidney transplant recipients (dated by TCRdb to the late 2010s). For the wider study: The transplants used related donors with nonmyeloablative bone marrow transplantation, and mixed chimerism in the human trials was transient. The study used TCRbeta sequencing to identify donor-specific regulatory T cells before combined kidney and bone marrow transplantation, then tracked those cells after transplant. What the research found in general, with its limitations: For some patients, the PCR primers changed as time went on, which meant samples from those patients could not be compared with one another at the nucleotide level. Expanding Tregs with activated donor B cells appeared to identify the most biologically relevant and donor-specific TCRbeta repertoire. Donor-specific Treg expansion was found to exceed global Treg expansion in tolerant patients, suggesting antigen-driven rather than nonspecific expansion. The study was limited by small patient numbers, and the findings need validation in larger populations and under other immunosuppression protocols. Biological reproducibility was not directly assessed, although technical replication error appeared to be minimal.

Taken with the paper, the label for time point translates to: blood sample drawn before combined kidney and bone marrow transplant. Thawed PBMCs were FACS-sorted into unstimulated Tregs (CD4+CD25+CD127-), CD4+ non-Tregs (CD4+CD25-), CD4 cells and CD8 cells. Thawed PBMCs were rested overnight at 37 degrees C with 150 to 200 IU/ml IL-2 before Treg sorting. Patients were 4 combined kidney and bone marrow transplant recipients from the ITN036ST trial, and only these trial subjects had samples available. Healthy control blood was processed to PBMCs by Ficoll density gradient and cryopreserved, and patient PBMCs were collected before and after transplant. With regard to this clone: Its antigen is currently not known. No much larger clonotype is one base removed from it; base qualities were not supplied.

Genomic DNA was extracted from sorted cells with the QIAGEN DNeasy Blood and Tissue Kit for TCRbeta CDR3 sequencing. High-throughput TCRbeta CDR3 sequencing, which included PCR amplification with bias correction and internal controls, was done commercially through immunoSEQ. On the authors' methods: Unique productive TCRbeta sequences were defined by CDR3 nucleotide sequence where primers matched, and otherwise by CDR3 amino acid sequence together with Vbeta and Jbeta genes. Sorting error was corrected by removing sequences shared between sorted populations at a frequency ratio of 2:1 or less, and the remaining shared sequences were assigned to the higher population. Donor-reactive sequences were defined as at least 5-fold expanded in CFSE-low cells versus unstimulated cells, with frequency of at least 0.01% in CFSE-low cells. Jensen-Shannon divergence calculated on the top 100 TCRbeta sequences ranked by frequency was used to measure repertoire divergence. For samples with multiple sequencing runs, sorting error was corrected in each run separately before the runs were combined. TCRdb re-hosts the immuneACCESS table, in-frame sequences only. Its copies lack some clones; in the studies checked, an unresolved V gene accounts for under half of them, and the cause for the rest is not known. That table supplies the V and J calls and clone size; D and trimming were determined from the DNA. For this sample there are 50,000 to 80,000 clones; nearly 98% appear just once. Around 0.34% of the sample rests with the top ten.

The sample here was Tregs from blood, taken before the transplant. The receptor comes from a human donor who received a combined kidney and bone marrow transplant.

The DNA is TGTGCCAGCAGTAACAGGCTAAGGTCGTTGGTATCCGGCTACACCTTC. Its translation is CASSNRLRSLVSGYTF. This sequence uses TRBV28 and TRBJ1-2; a tentative D call is TRBD1 (5 bases match). The V and J ends are trimmed by 5 bases and 8 bases, leaving 24 bases between them. From a lookup of the germline V gene, CDR1 and CDR2 are MDHEN and SYDVKM. Reading from cysteine to phenylalanine, the CDR3 counts 16 amino acids. The only DNA kept is the CDR3, 48 bases in frame from the first base.